Shown below are 31 T cell receptor beta chains from a single sample sequenced in a study of T cells in Graves' hyperthyroidism and ophthalmopathy. Template material for amplifying TCR beta CDR3 regions consisted of RNA transcripts. The TCR CDR3 first-round RT-PCR relied on the HTBI primer set. Each CDR3 protein gets one entry after TCRdb re-called the multiplex PCR reads with MiXCR. The sample shows 500,000 or so distinct CDR3 sequences, 17% of them seen only once. The source material was blood. These receptors all come from a woman under 30 with Graves' ophthalmopathy.

This clonotype was recorded many times. The chain joins TRBV28 to TRBJ1-1; D gene ambiguous. V lost 1 base to trimming and J lost 6 bases, with 12 bases between them. The CDR3 covers 14 residues. Germline CDR1 is MDHEN and CDR2 is SYDVKM. The CDR3 bases are TGTGCCAGCAGTTTATTTAGTACCGGGGCTGAAGCTTTCTTT. It encodes CASSLFSTGAEAFF.

This clonotype was counted between two and nine times. V and J are TRBV25-1 and TRBJ2-1; 10 nucleotides line up with TRBD1. V was clipped by 3 bases and J by 6 bases; unmatched bases: 11. Germline V gives CDR1 MGHDK, CDR2 SYGVNS. The CDR3 runs 17 residues. CDR3 coding DNA: TGTGCCAGCAGTGATCCCGGGACAGGGGAAGGGAGCAATGAGCAGTTCTTC. It yields the protein CASSDPGTGEGSNEQFF.

In regard to this clonotype: Relative to the germline gene, one junction end is altered; a read error may explain this. The chain has TRBV28 and TRBJ2-1; D is unclear. Germline values: CDR1 MDHEN, CDR2 SYDVKM. The CDR3 has 13 amino acids. The chain's CDR3 is CASRRSSYNEQSF. DNA for the CDR3: TGTGCCAGCAGGAGGAGCTCCTACAATGAGCAGTCCTTC.

This clonotype was seen a handful of times. The chain employs TRBV7-9 and TRBJ1-2; 7 bases match TRBD1. Germline V gives CDR1 SEHNR, CDR2 FQNEAQ (reference sequence). CDR3 length: 14 residues. The ends lost 1 base at V and 5 bases at J; junction bases unmatched: 4. The CDR3 coding sequence is TGTGCCAGCAGCTTAGGCGAACAGGGGTATGGCTACACCTTC. This encodes CASSLGEQGYGYTF. Full variable domain (remainder filled in from reference TRBV7-9 and TRBJ1-2): DTGVSQNPRHKITKRGQNVTFRCDPISEHNRLYWYRQTLGQGPEFLTYFQNEAQLEKSRLLSDRFSAERPKGSFSTLEIQRTEQGDSAMYLCASSLGEQGYGYTFGSGTRLTVV.

The table lists this clonotype with many counts. This sequence joins TRBV30 and TRBJ1-1; D is uncertain. With 1 base removed from V and 4 bases from J, the gap between germline ends came to 13 bases. This CDR3 has 14 amino acids. CDR1 is GTSNPN and CDR2 is SVGIG in the germline V gene (reference sequence). CDR3: CAWSGIEITTEAFF. Written as DNA, the CDR3 is TGTGCCTGGAGTGGAATTGAAATAACCACTGAAGCTTTCTTT.

This clonotype has a handful of counts. J is TRBJ2-6 and V is TRBV5-6, with a weak D call TRBD2 (6 bases). Germline V gene sequence: CDR1 SGHDT, CDR2 YYEEEE. The CDR3 consists of 18 residues. Deletions cut 4 bases from V and 4 bases from J, with 21 bases between. The CDR3 spells CASSRTGRGWEGANVLTF. DNA for the CDR3: TGTGCCAGCAGCCGGACGGGACGGGGGTGGGAAGGGGCCAACGTCCTGACTTTC. The whole variable domain, filled in from reference TRBV5-6 and TRBJ2-6, reads DAGVTQSPTHLIKTRGQQVTLRCSPKSGHDTVSWYQQALGQGPQFIFQYYEEEERQRGNFPDRFSGHQFPNYSSELNVNALLLGDSALYLCASSRTGRGWEGANVLTFGAGSRLTVL.

This clonotype was detected many times. The V call is TRBV28, the J call TRBJ2-2; 7 nucleotides align to TRBD1. CDR1 MDHEN and CDR2 SYDVKM come from the germline V gene. The V and J ends lost 1 base and 5 bases, in that order; junction bases with no gene match: 7. This CDR3 is built from 16 residues. The CDR3, as DNA: TGTGCCAGCAGTTTATACGACGGACAGGTTACCGGGGAGCTGTTTTTT. This sequence encodes CASSLYDGQVTGELFF.

This clonotype has a handful of counts. The V gene is TRBV19, the J gene TRBJ2-7; D unresolved. Germline V lookup: CDR1 LNHDA, CDR2 SQIVND (reference sequence). V dropped 2 bases and J dropped 1 base, with 9 bases sitting between them. The CDR3 extends over 14 amino acids. The DNA of the CDR3 is TGTGCCAGTAGTATATACAGTCCTTCCTACGAGCAGTACTTC. Its protein is CASSIYSPSYEQYF.

This chain uses TRBV6-1 with TRBJ1-5; 11 bases are a match to TRBD1. This CDR3 is built from 16 residues. Trimming took 7 bases from V and 4 from J; bases not matched to a gene: 9. Germline V CDR1 and CDR2: MNHNS, SASEGT. The CDR3 here is CASKSYGTGGNQPQHF. The CDR3 nucleotides are TGTGCCAGCAAGTCGTACGGGACAGGGGGAAATCAGCCCCAGCATTTT.

This clonotype showed up many times. CDR3: CASSFLAGETTDTQYF. The CDR3 region has the DNA TGCGCCAGCAGCTTTCTAGCGGGGGAGACCACAGATACGCAGTATTTT. The chain recombines TRBV5-1 with TRBJ2-3; 10 nucleotides agree with TRBD2. This CDR3 is built from 16 residues. Unmatched junction bases numbered 5, after V lost 2 bases and J lost 2 bases. Germline values: CDR1 SGHRS, CDR2 YFSETQ.

This clonotype was picked up a small number of times. The rearrangement uses TRBV5-6 and TRBJ2-7; tentative D call: TRBD2 (6 bases). CDR1 SGHDT and CDR2 YYEEEE come from the germline V gene. The CDR3 covers 15 residues. The V gene lost 4 bases and the J gene lost 4 bases, with 18 bases spanning the gap. The CDR3 region has the DNA TGTGCCAGCAGCCGAGGTTCGGGAGCCGCGTACGAGCAGTACTTC. The encoded protein is CASSRGSGAAYEQYF.

This clonotype was counted many times. This chain connects TRBV15 to TRBJ2-1, with 8 bases that match TRBD1. Germline assignment: CDR1 LNHNV and CDR2 YYDKDF (reference sequence). The length of the CDR3 is 14 residues. With 3 bases clipped from V and 7 bases from J, the junction kept 5 bases outside the gene matches. The CDR3 sequence is CATSSDRGSNEQFF. CDR3 DNA sequence: TGTGCCACCAGCAGTGACAGGGGATCTAATGAGCAGTTCTTC.

The sample holds many counts of this clonotype. The genes are TRBV20-1 and TRBJ2-7; possible D gene TRBD2, 6 bases. Germline assignment: CDR1 DFQATT and CDR2 SNEGSKA (reference sequence). This CDR3 has 13 residues. With 3 bases removed from V and 6 bases from J, the gap between germline ends came to 15 bases. CDR3 in DNA: TGCAGTGCTAGGGTCGCGGGGCGGCCCGAGCAGTACTTC. It specifies CSARVAGRPEQYF.

This clonotype came up many times. The chain employs TRBV28 and TRBJ2-1, with D unresolved. CDR3 length: 14 residues. The V gene's germline CDR1 is MDHEN and CDR2 SYDVKM. Trimming cost V 3 bases and J 0 bases, with 6 bases left between them. Here the CDR3 DNA reads TGTGCCAGCAGTTTCCAAAGCTCCTACAATGAGCAGTTCTTC. Its protein product is CASSFQSSYNEQFF.

This clonotype was recorded many times. In DNA, the CDR3 is TGCAGCGTCCGGTTGGGGGAGCAGTTCTTC. This translates into CSVRLGEQFF. V and J are TRBV29-1 and TRBJ2-1; unclear D gene. This CDR3 region has 10 residues. Germline-derived CDR1 and CDR2 are SQVTM and ANQGSEA. V lost 6 bases, J lost 10 bases, and 10 bases lay in between.

The table lists this clonotype with many counts. CDR3 sequence: CASRDRANTGELFF. CDR3 DNA: TGTGCCAGCAGGGACAGGGCGAACACCGGGGAGCTGTTTTTT. The rearrangement joins TRBV11-3 to TRBJ2-2, with 8 bases identical to TRBD1. The CDR3 totals 14 residues. J lost 0 bases, V lost 6 bases, and 0 bases had no gene match. CDR1 and CDR2 (germline): SGHNT, YENEEA.

This clonotype was counted a few times. This rearrangement joins TRBV2 to TRBJ2-4; D is undetermined. CDR1 is SNHLY and CDR2 is FYNNEI in the germline V gene. V dropped 8 bases and J dropped 8 bases, with 19 bases sitting between them. The CDR3 loop spans 14 amino acids. The chain's CDR3 is CASGSGPSGDIQYF. CDR3 DNA sequence: TGTGCCAGCGGAAGTGGGCCTTCTGGGGACATTCAGTACTTC.

This clonotype has ten or more counts. CDR3 nucleotide sequence: TGTGCCAGCAGCCAACCAAAGCGGGGCCGAACCTACGAGCAGTACTTC. It is translated as CASSQPKRGRTYEQYF. The rearrangement uses TRBV3-1 and TRBJ2-7; TRBD2 aligns across 7 bases. CDR1 and CDR2 (germline): LGHDT, YNNKEL (reference sequence). The CDR3 is made up of 16 amino acids. The V and J ends lost 2 bases and 2 bases, in that order; junction bases with no gene match: 9.

This clonotype came up many times. J is TRBJ1-1 and V is TRBV12-3 or TRBV12-4; D is perhaps TRBD1 (5 bases). The length of the CDR3 is 14 residues. V lost 8 bases and J 1 base, leaving 14 bases between the germline ends. As DNA, the CDR3 is TGTGCCAGCGGAGTCAGGGTTGAGAACACTGAAGCTTTCTTT. The encoded protein is CASGVRVENTEAFF.

The chain links TRBV12-3 or TRBV12-4 to TRBJ1-2; D perhaps matches TRBD1 (5 bases). Deletions cut 8 bases from V and 7 bases from J, with 20 bases between. The CDR3 runs 14 residues. The CDR3 bases are TGTGCCAGCGAACCGGGACGGGTAGGGGTTGGCTACACCTTC. Amino acids: CASEPGRVGVGYTF.

A word on this clonotype: A clone one base away is much larger, so this may be a read error. The chain links TRBV27 to TRBJ1-1, with D tentatively TRBD1 (5 bases). The CDR3 runs 13 residues. The germline gives CDR1 MNHEY, CDR2 SMNVEV (reference sequence). DNA of the CDR3: TGTGCCAGCAGTTTCGGTGAGGGGACTGCAGCTTTCTTT. This encodes CASSFGEGTAAFF.

This clonotype was picked up many times. The chain combines TRBV3-1 with TRBJ1-1, with D tentatively TRBD1 (5 bases). Germline V gives CDR1 LGHDT, CDR2 YNNKEL (reference sequence). Trimming shortened V by 1 base and J by 1 base, and 10 bases separated the two germline ends. This CDR3 region has 15 residues. Written as DNA, the CDR3 is TGTGCCAGCAGCCAAGGTGGGGCGGCGAACACTGAAGCTTTCTTT. This translates into CASSQGGAANTEAFF.

This clonotype has ten or more counts. The chain links TRBV28 to TRBJ2-3; D may be TRBD2 (6 bases). This CDR3 comprises 14 residues. V gave up 2 bases and J gave up 6 bases, with 12 bases separating them. Germline loops: CDR1 MDHEN, CDR2 SYDVKM. This chain's CDR3 is CASSLVLAVDTQYF. The CDR3 nucleotides are TGTGCCAGCAGTTTAGTACTAGCTGTCGATACGCAGTATTTT.

This clonotype showed up many times. This sequence joins TRBV28 and TRBJ1-2; possible D gene TRBD1, 5 bases. Germline CDR1 is MDHEN and CDR2 is SYDVKM. CDR3 length: 14 amino acids. Trimming took 6 bases from V and 4 from J, leaving 15 bases between them. CDR3 protein: CASSPSQAIYGYTF. CDR3 coding DNA: TGTGCCAGCAGCCCCTCACAGGCGATCTATGGCTACACCTTC.

This clonotype was counted at least ten times. This chain links TRBV20-1 with TRBJ2-7; 7 nucleotides align to TRBD2. After removal of 3 bases from V and 3 bases from J, the junction contained 11 bases not matched to a gene. The CDR3 has 15 amino acids. Germline assignment: CDR1 DFQATT and CDR2 SNEGSKA (reference sequence). The CDR3 DNA reads as TGCAGTGCTAGTGGGGCGGGGGTTGTGGTCTACGAGCAGTACTTC. This codes for CSASGAGVVVYEQYF.

There are many counts of this clonotype. V gene TRBV30 combines with J gene TRBJ1-5; 8 nucleotides align to TRBD1. The trim removed 2 bases at V and 7 bases at J, leaving 7 bases unmatched. CDR1 and CDR2 from the germline V gene are GTSNPN and SVGIG (reference sequence). The CDR3 is 14 amino acids. CDR3 coding DNA: TGTGCCTGGAGTCACGGACAGGGAGGCCAGCCCCAGCATTTT. Amino acid sequence: CAWSHGQGGQPQHF.

This clonotype was found many times. The gene calls are TRBV6-1 and TRBJ1-1, with 9 bases that match TRBD1. The ends lost 6 bases at V and 6 bases at J; junction bases unmatched: 8. Germline CDR1 is MNHNS and CDR2 is SASEGT. This CDR3 spans 14 amino acids. The CDR3 reads CASRSSQGAAEAFF. CDR3 nucleotides: TGTGCCAGCAGATCATCACAGGGGGCCGCTGAAGCTTTCTTT.

This clonotype was observed many times. CDR3 region: CSARGQGGKNEQFF. DNA of the CDR3: TGCAGTGCTAGGGGACAGGGAGGGAAGAATGAGCAGTTCTTC. The chain couples TRBV20-1 to TRBJ2-1; 9 bases map to TRBD1. This CDR3 has 14 residues. V was pared by 3 bases and J by 7 bases, with 7 bases of the junction left unmatched. CDR1 and CDR2 from the germline V gene are DFQATT and SNEGSKA (reference sequence).

This clonotype was recorded many times. The chain joins TRBV7-8 to TRBJ2-3; TRBD1 matches 7 bases. The germline V gene has CDR1 SGHVS and CDR2 FQNEAQ. The ends lost 1 base at V and 4 bases at J; junction bases unmatched: 5. The CDR3 is 15 residues long. For the CDR3, the DNA is TGTGCCAGCAGCTTAGAGCGACAGGGTCCAGATACGCAGTATTTT. Its translation: CASSLERQGPDTQYF.

There are a few counts of this clonotype. The V gene is TRBV5-1, the J gene TRBJ2-7; no firm D call. The V gene lost 5 bases and the J gene lost 5 bases, with 11 bases spanning the gap. Germline V gene lookup returns CDR1 SGHRS and CDR2 YFSETQ. This CDR3 contains 12 residues. CDR3 sequence (DNA): TGCGCCAGCAGGAAATTGACCCACGAGCAGTACTTC. Amino acid sequence: CASRKLTHEQYF.

This chain joins TRBV9 and TRBJ2-3; no clear D gene. The CDR3 extends over 15 amino acids. The germline CDR1 and CDR2 sequences are SGDLS and YYNGEE. V lost 4 bases and J 4 bases, leaving 16 bases between the germline ends. CDR3 nucleotides: TGTGCCAGCAGCAACAGACCGTTTGCGTCAGATACGCAGTATTTT. Amino acid sequence: CASSNRPFASDTQYF.